The clone carrying this T cell receptor beta chain has a handful of counts. Sequencing used immunoSEQ multiplex PCR; TCRdb keeps in-frame clones, though not all of them. The repertoire holds 250,000 or so clones, with around 90% as singletons. The data originate from a study of blood T cell repertoires in COVID-19. Study-level background: Researchers got acute and convalescent COVID-19 samples from the United States, Italy and Spain. From T cells, B-cell-depleted T cells, or PBMCs came the material, which was cDNA or gDNA.

CDR1 and CDR2 from the germline V gene are SGHTA and FQGNSA. CDR3 length equals 14 residues. The V and J ends lost 1 base and 5 bases respectively, with 8 bases between them. Enrollment of patients from Seattle took place during active infection, with longitudinal follow-up. Sample: peripheral blood. The rearrangement links TRBV7-2 to TRBJ1-4; D unresolved. This clonotype originated in a woman between 55 and 75 years old with COVID-19, enrolled during active disease. CDR3 amino acids: CASSLGRRNEKLFF. CDR3 sequence (DNA): TGTGCCAGCAGCTTAGGCAGGAGGAATGAAAAACTGTTTTTT.